Shown below are 22 T cell receptor beta chains from a single sample sequenced in a study of cytomegalovirus exposure and HLA in healthy donors. Both 60 Vbeta primers and 13 Jbeta primers went into the PCR. Only in-frame clones appear in the TCRdb table, and some are missing; sequencing was by immunoSEQ multiplex PCR. The clone table shows under 200,000 clones, with the ten largest holding 2.1%. The sequencing input was PBMCs. These receptor sequences come from a man younger than 45 in good health and CMV-seronegative.

This chain joins TRBV11-1 and TRBJ1-1; D is unclear. The CDR3 has 14 amino acids. The germline V and J ends were trimmed by 1 base and 4 bases, with 10 bases remaining between them. The germline CDR1 and CDR2 sequences are SGHAT and FQDESV (reference sequence). The CDR3 loop reads CASSLVASSTEAFF. DNA of the CDR3: TGTGCCAGCAGCTTAGTGGCCAGTTCCACTGAAGCTTTCTTT.

The V call is TRBV5-1, the J call TRBJ1-4; TRBD1 might be the D (5 bases). The CDR3 has 16 residues. V lost 3 bases, J lost 2 bases, and 14 bases lay in between. The germline CDR1 and CDR2 sequences are SGHRS and YFSETQ. This CDR3 reads CASSSGISLTNEKLFF. As DNA, the CDR3 is TGCGCCAGCAGCTCAGGGATTAGCCTGACTAATGAAAAACTGTTTTTT.

The genes are TRBV11-2 and TRBJ2-7; a possible D gene is TRBD1 (5 bases). The CDR3 spans 16 residues. The germline V and J ends were trimmed by 0 bases and 1 base, with 13 bases remaining between them. The germline V gene has CDR1 SGHAT and CDR2 FQNNGV. The CDR3: CASSLEVRVGSYEQYF. The CDR3 DNA follows: TGTGCCAGCAGCTTAGAGGTCAGGGTGGGGTCCTACGAGCAGTACTTC.

The CDR3 DNA reads TGTGCCAGCAGCATAGTCGACAGGGGGGAAGGAAACACCATATATTTT. Its protein is CASSIVDRGEGNTIYF. The chain recombines TRBV4-2 with TRBJ1-3; 9 nucleotides line up with TRBD1. This CDR3 is built from 16 residues. The germline CDR1 and CDR2 sequences are LGHNA and YNFKEQ. With 5 bases clipped from V and 4 bases from J, the junction kept 9 bases outside the gene matches.

The chain has TRBV7-2 and TRBJ1-4; D perhaps matches TRBD1 (5 bases). Germline CDR1 reads SGHTA; CDR2 reads FQGNSA. V lost 1 base to trimming and J lost 8 bases, with 17 bases between them. The CDR3 sequence is 16 residues long. CDR3 loop: CASSLVFSQGEEKLFF. The CDR3 bases are TGTGCCAGCAGCTTAGTCTTCTCCCAGGGCGAGGAAAAACTGTTTTTT. The variable domain in full, completed from reference TRBV7-2 and TRBJ1-4, reads GAGVSQSPSNKVTEKGKDVELRCDPISGHTALYWYRQSLGQGLEFLIYFQGNSAPDKSGLPSDRFSAERTGGSVSTLTIQRTQQEDSAVYLCASSLVFSQGEEKLFFGSGTQLSVL.

DNA of the CDR3: TGTGCCAGCAGTTTCGATAGCTCTGGAAACACCATATATTTT. This gives the protein CASSFDSSGNTIYF. The chain recombines TRBV27 with TRBJ1-3, with D hard to call. The CDR3 has 14 amino acids. The ends were cut back, 3 bases at V and 0 bases at J, with 6 bases in the middle. Germline CDR1 MNHEY, CDR2 SMNVEV (reference sequence).

The chain recombines TRBV7-2 with TRBJ2-7; D possibly corresponds to TRBD1 (5 bases). This CDR3 contains 15 residues. Germline CDR1 SGHTA, CDR2 FQGNSA. V was clipped by 1 base and J by 2 bases, with 12 bases between them. CDR3 DNA sequence: TGTGCCAGCAGCTTAGGGGCAGGGTCCCCCTACGAGCAGTACTTC. Protein: CASSLGAGSPYEQYF. Variable domain in full (rest from reference TRBV7-2 and TRBJ2-7): GAGVSQSPSNKVTEKGKDVELRCDPISGHTALYWYRQSLGQGLEFLIYFQGNSAPDKSGLPSDRFSAERTGGSVSTLTIQRTQQEDSAVYLCASSLGAGSPYEQYFGPGTRLTVT.

The chain recombines TRBV5-1 with TRBJ2-5, with 9 bases matching TRBD1. V was pared by 2 bases and J by 1 base, with 3 bases of the junction left unmatched. This CDR3 has 15 amino acids. Germline V CDR1 and CDR2: SGHRS, YFSETQ. CDR3 sequence reads: CASSLGTGLQETQYF. CDR3 sequence (DNA): TGCGCCAGCAGCTTAGGGACAGGGCTCCAAGAGACCCAGTACTTC.

The rearrangement links TRBV19 to TRBJ1-2; D is unclear. Germline V gene data show CDR1 as LNHDA and CDR2 as SQIVND (reference sequence). The CDR3 is 13 amino acids. V dropped 2 bases and J dropped 7 bases, with 11 bases sitting between them. CDR3 in DNA: TGTGCCAGTAGTATAACGGGGTACAGTGGCTACACCTTC. It yields the protein CASSITGYSGYTF. Drawing the rest from reference TRBV19 and TRBJ1-2, the complete variable domain is DGGITQSPKYLFRKEGQNVTLSCEQNLNHDAMYWYRQDPGQGLRLIYYSQIVNDFQKGDIAEGYSVSREKKESFPLTVTSAQKNPTAFYLCASSITGYSGYTFGSGTRLTVV.

This chain uses TRBV7-8 with TRBJ2-1; tentative D call: TRBD2 (5 bases). The V end was cut by 5 bases, the J end by 6 bases, with 23 bases between. CDR1 and CDR2 from the germline V gene are SGHVS and FQNEAQ. This CDR3 contains 17 residues. CDR3 in DNA: TGTGCCAGCAGCCTTTTCCCAAGCGGTCCGAGTACCAATGAGCAGTTCTTC. Translation gives CASSLFPSGPSTNEQFF. Filled out from reference TRBV7-8 and TRBJ2-1, the complete variable domain reads GAGVSQSPRYKVAKRGQDVALRCDPISGHVSLFWYQQALGQGPEFLTYFQNEAQLDKSGLPSDRFFAERPEGSVSTLKIQRTQQEDSAVYLCASSLFPSGPSTNEQFFGPGTRLTVL.

The chain uses TRBV5-1 and TRBJ2-7; 11 bases match TRBD2. The germline CDR1 and CDR2 sequences are SGHRS and YFSETQ. The V segment lost 4 bases and the J segment 3 bases; nucleotides outside the gene matches: 6. This CDR3 is 15 amino acids long. CDR3 nucleotides: TGCGCCAGCAGCCCTGGGACTAGCGGAGACTACGAGCAGTACTTC. It encodes CASSPGTSGDYEQYF.

The chain uses TRBV7-7 and TRBJ2-1; D may be TRBD2 (6 bases). CDR1 and CDR2 from the germline V gene are SSHAT and FNYEAQ (reference sequence). V dropped 5 bases and J dropped 6 bases, with 17 bases sitting between them. The CDR3 totals 15 residues. The CDR3 DNA reads as TGTGCCAGCAGCCCCCCCCTAGCGCTTGCCAATGAGCAGTTCTTC. Amino acid sequence: CASSPPLALANEQFF.

V gene TRBV4-3 combines with J gene TRBJ2-7; TRBD1 aligns across 8 bases. Trimming removed 7 bases from V and 5 bases from J; junction bases left unmatched: 13. The CDR3 is 15 residues long. CDR1 is LGHNA and CDR2 is YSLEER in the germline V gene. The chain's CDR3 is CASTFERTGSHEQYF. The CDR3 bases are TGCGCCAGCACCTTCGAAAGGACAGGGTCCCACGAGCAGTACTTC.

V usage is TRBV27 and J usage is TRBJ1-1; 7 nucleotides line up with TRBD1. Trimming at V came to 5 bases and at J to 6 bases, leaving 12 bases not matched to a gene. The CDR3 length is 15 residues. The germline gives CDR1 MNHEY, CDR2 SMNVEV (reference sequence). As DNA, the CDR3 is TGTGCCAGCAGTCCCAGACAGGGAACGATGCCTGAAGCTTTCTTT. This encodes CASSPRQGTMPEAFF.

CDR3 sequence (DNA): TGCGCCAGCAGCTTGCTGGGGGCAGGGGAGACCCAGTACTTC. Translated, it gives CASSLLGAGETQYF. The rearrangement links TRBV5-1 to TRBJ2-5; maybe TRBD1 (6 bases). This CDR3 contains 14 residues. V lost 1 base, J lost 5 bases, and 12 bases lay in between. Germline CDR1 and CDR2: SGHRS and YFSETQ.

J is TRBJ1-2 and V is TRBV5-1; D gene unclear. This CDR3 is 12 amino acids long. In germline, CDR1 is SGHRS, CDR2 YFSETQ. The germline V and J ends were trimmed by 0 bases and 8 bases, with 8 bases remaining between them. The CDR3 reads CASSLDAAGYTF. The CDR3 nucleotides are TGCGCCAGCAGCTTGGACGCAGCGGGCTACACCTTC.

The V call is TRBV7-8, the J call TRBJ1-2, with TRBD1 matching over 8 bases. V was clipped by 5 bases and J by 5 bases; unmatched bases: 7. Germline lookup yields CDR1 SGHVS and CDR2 FQNEAQ. The CDR3 is made up of 14 amino acids. The CDR3 spells CASSAWTGRYGYTF. The CDR3 region has the DNA TGTGCCAGCAGCGCCTGGACAGGGCGGTATGGCTACACCTTC.

CDR3 nucleotide sequence: TGTGCCACCCAAGCGACTAGCGGTACCTACGAGCAGTACTTC. It yields the protein CATQATSGTYEQYF. The chain links TRBV7-9 to TRBJ2-7; 9 bases agree with TRBD2. The CDR3 spans 14 residues. Trimming took 10 bases from V and 2 from J; bases not matched to a gene: 9. Germline V gene data show CDR1 as SEHNR and CDR2 as FQNEAQ (reference sequence).

The CDR3 DNA reads TGTGCCAGCAGTGAATGGTTTGGGGAGGGAAACACCATATATTTT. It encodes CASSEWFGEGNTIYF. V usage is TRBV25-1 and J usage is TRBJ1-3; the D is unclear. Trimming took off 1 base at V and 4 bases at J, with 11 bases between the two ends. The CDR3 length is 15 residues. Per the germline V gene, CDR1 is MGHDK and CDR2 is SYGVNS. The complete variable domain, with remaining parts taken from reference TRBV25-1 and TRBJ1-3, reads EADIYQTPRYLVIGTGKKITLECSQTMGHDKMYWYQQDPGMELHLIHYSYGVNSTEKGDLSSESTVSRIRTEHFPLTLESARPSHTSQYLCASSEWFGEGNTIYFGEGSWLTVV.

The V and J genes are TRBV5-6 and TRBJ2-7; 11 bases map to TRBD2. CDR1 is SGHDT, CDR2 YYEEEE, per germline. The CDR3 length is 18 residues. V lost 2 bases, J lost 1 base, and 11 bases stayed unmatched. CDR3: CASSFPPTGTSGSYEQYF. CDR3 nucleotide sequence: TGTGCCAGCAGCTTTCCACCCACCGGGACTAGCGGTTCCTACGAGCAGTACTTC.

The chain links TRBV19 to TRBJ2-2; 7 bases are shared with TRBD1. The CDR3 runs 14 residues. The junction had 5 bases not matched to a gene; V was cut back by 4 bases and J by 6 bases. Germline CDR1 is LNHDA and CDR2 is SQIVND (reference sequence). CDR3 nucleotides: TGTGCCAGTAGTACGCGACAGGGTGCCGGGGAGCTGTTTTTT. It is translated as CASSTRQGAGELFF.

The chain employs TRBV5-1 and TRBJ1-2, with D perhaps matching TRBD1 (6 bases). This CDR3 has 13 amino acids. Germline V gene lookup returns CDR1 SGHRS and CDR2 YFSETQ. The V gene lost 4 bases and the J gene lost 6 bases, with 13 bases spanning the gap. CDR3: CASSLTGSHGYTF. DNA of the CDR3: TGCGCCAGCAGCCTAACAGGGTCTCATGGCTACACCTTC.